A single sample gave rise to the 22 T cell receptor beta chains below, sequenced in a study of blood T cell repertoires in COVID-19. Sequencing used immunoSEQ multiplex PCR; TCRdb keeps in-frame clones, though not all of them. The sample carries just over 300,000 clones, around 92% recorded once. Material for sequencing was peripheral blood. The receptors were gathered from a woman under 40 with COVID-19, enrolled during active disease.

V and J are TRBV18 and TRBJ1-2; 9 bases fit TRBD1. Germline-derived CDR1 and CDR2 are KGHSH and LQKENI. This CDR3 has 16 amino acids. J was trimmed by 5 bases and V by 1 base; bases with no gene match: 8. CDR3 DNA sequence: TGTGCCAGCTCACCACGTTCGGGACAGGGTGTTTATGGCTACACCTTC. It encodes CASSPRSGQGVYGYTF. Based on the CDR3 plus reference TRBV18 and TRBJ1-2, the full variable domain is NAGVMQNPRHLVRRRGQEARLRCSPMKGHSHVYWYRQLPEEGLKFMVYLQKENIIDESGMPKERFSAEFPKEGPSILRIQQVVRGDSAAYFCASSPRSGQGVYGYTFGSGTRLTVV.

The rearrangement joins TRBV3-1 (or the pseudogene TRBV3-2) to TRBJ2-5; 15 nucleotides agree with TRBD2. The germline CDR1 and CDR2 sequences are LGHDT and YNNKEL (reference sequence). J was trimmed by 4 bases and V by 4 bases; bases with no gene match: 7. This CDR3 comprises 17 residues. CDR3 DNA: TGTGCCAGCAGCCTCGGACTAGCGGGGGGGCGGGGAGAGACCCAGTACTTC. Residues: CASSLGLAGGRGETQYF.

The genes are TRBV4-2 and TRBJ2-2, with TRBD1 matching over 9 bases. The J segment lost 7 bases and the V segment lost 2 bases, leaving 5 bases of the junction unmatched. Germline-derived CDR1 and CDR2 are LGHNA and YNFKEQ. CDR3 size: 15 residues. Written as DNA, the CDR3 is TGTGCCAGCAGCCAATTAAGGACAGGGGTCGGGGAGCTGTTTTTT. Its protein product is CASSQLRTGVGELFF.

The V and J genes are TRBV27 and TRBJ1-6; D may be TRBD1 (5 bases). Germline CDR1 is MNHEY and CDR2 is SMNVEV (reference sequence). Trimming stripped 0 bases from V and 7 bases from J, with 13 bases between. This CDR3 is 16 amino acids long. CDR3 region: CASSLSGPGGNSPLHF. The DNA of the CDR3 is TGTGCCAGCAGTTTATCCGGACCGGGGGGAAATTCACCCCTCCACTTT.

The chain links TRBV7-2 to TRBJ1-3; no clear D. V was shortened by 2 bases and J by 0 bases, with 8 bases between the two germline ends. The CDR3 runs 15 residues. Germline CDR1 and CDR2: SGHTA and FQGNSA. The CDR3 DNA follows: TGTGCCAGCAGCTTAATGGCAATCTCTGGAAACACCATATATTTT. Translated, it gives CASSLMAISGNTIYF.

The V gene is TRBV19, the J gene TRBJ1-5; 12 nucleotides agree with TRBD1. Trimming at V came to 2 bases and at J to 6 bases, leaving 2 bases not matched to a gene. The length of the CDR3 is 15 residues. Germline loops: CDR1 LNHDA, CDR2 SQIVND (reference sequence). The CDR3 nucleotides are TGTGCCAGTAGTATATGGGACAGGGGGCCTCAGCCCCAGCATTTT. Amino acid sequence: CASSIWDRGPQPQHF.

The rearrangement links TRBV5-5 to TRBJ2-3; 12 positions agree with TRBD2. V lost 2 bases and J lost 3; bases outside the gene matches: 13. Germline-derived CDR1 and CDR2 are SGHKS and YYEKEE (reference sequence). This CDR3 is built from 19 residues. The CDR3 spells CASSLGASGGALGTDTQYF. The CDR3 DNA reads as TGTGCCAGCAGCTTAGGAGCTAGCGGGGGGGCCCTTGGAACAGATACGCAGTATTTT.

V gene TRBV27 combines with J gene TRBJ1-1; no definite D call. The CDR3 has 16 amino acids. CDR1 and CDR2 (germline): MNHEY, SMNVEV (reference sequence). Trimming took off 1 base at V and 0 bases at J, with 12 bases between the two ends. Here the CDR3 DNA reads TGTGCCAGCAGTTTATTGTCTGTCAGTGTGAACACTGAAGCTTTCTTT. Amino acids: CASSLLSVSVNTEAFF.

The V and J genes are TRBV19 and TRBJ2-5; D is ambiguous. This CDR3 has 12 residues. V shed 0 bases and J shed 8 bases, with 7 bases lying between them. Germline CDR1 LNHDA, CDR2 SQIVND (reference sequence). This CDR3 reads CASSIDERTQYF. The CDR3 nucleotides read TGTGCCAGTAGTATAGACGAGAGAACCCAGTACTTC.

The gene calls are TRBV6-5 and TRBJ1-2; 10 bases fit TRBD1. The CDR3 has 16 amino acids. V dropped 0 bases and J dropped 5; count of bases not matched to a gene: 6. Germline V gene sequence: CDR1 MNHEY, CDR2 SVGAGI. The CDR3 nucleotides are TGTGCCAGCAGTTACTCCCTGACAGGGGGCAAGTATGGCTACACCTTC. It is translated as CASSYSLTGGKYGYTF.

The chain carries TRBV7-9 and TRBJ2-1, with TRBD1 identical over 7 bases. V was pared by 1 base and J by 5 bases, with 5 bases of the junction left unmatched. The CDR3 runs 15 residues. Germline CDR1 is SEHNR and CDR2 is FQNEAQ (reference sequence). The CDR3 loop reads CASSLGQGKDNEQFF. CDR3 DNA sequence: TGTGCCAGCAGCTTAGGACAGGGCAAAGACAATGAGCAGTTCTTC.

The chain recombines TRBV3-1 (or the pseudogene TRBV3-2) with TRBJ1-2; tentatively, D is TRBD1 (5 bases). The CDR3 spans 14 residues. V lost 2 bases and J 1 base, leaving 8 bases between the germline ends. CDR1 and CDR2 (germline): LGHDT, YNNKEL (reference sequence). The CDR3 nucleotides read TGTGCCAGCAGCCAATCTGACAGTAACTATGGCTACACCTTC. Its translation is CASSQSDSNYGYTF.

The sample holds one count of this clone. The gene calls are TRBV19 and TRBJ2-7, with D possibly being TRBD2 (5 bases). The V and J ends lost 5 bases and 0 bases respectively, with 8 bases between them. The length of the CDR3 is 13 residues. The germline CDR1 and CDR2 sequences are LNHDA and SQIVND (reference sequence). CDR3 sequence: CASSQDSSYEQYF. CDR3 nucleotide sequence: TGTGCCAGTAGTCAGGACTCCTCCTACGAGCAGTACTTC. The full variable domain, its missing parts supplied by reference TRBV19 and TRBJ2-7, is DGGITQSPKYLFRKEGQNVTLSCEQNLNHDAMYWYRQDPGQGLRLIYYSQIVNDFQKGDIAEGYSVSREKKESFPLTVTSAQKNPTAFYLCASSQDSSYEQYFGPGTRLTVT.

This chain links TRBV18 with TRBJ1-6, with D possibly TRBD1 on 6 matching bases. This CDR3 contains 15 residues. V was clipped by 5 bases and J by 0 bases, with 8 bases between them. Germline values: CDR1 KGHSH, CDR2 LQKENI. This CDR3 reads CASSTGNSYNSPLHF. DNA of the CDR3: TGTGCCAGCTCAACAGGGAACTCCTATAATTCACCCCTCCACTTT.

V is TRBV4-3 and J is TRBJ1-1; possible D gene TRBD1, 6 bases. V was pared by 0 bases and J by 4 bases, with 18 bases between. Germline CDR1 reads LGHNA; CDR2 reads YSLEER. The length of the CDR3 is 17 residues. CDR3 nucleotide sequence: TGCGCCAGCAGCCAAGAGCCCACCCAGGGGAGGGGCACTGAAGCTTTCTTT. Protein product: CASSQEPTQGRGTEAFF.

The table lists this clone with a count of one. The chain has TRBV19 and TRBJ1-4, with 8 positions matching TRBD1. The CDR3 has 16 residues. Germline V gives CDR1 LNHDA, CDR2 SQIVND (reference sequence). J was trimmed by 0 bases and V by 6 bases; bases with no gene match: 6. CDR3 sequence reads: CASSWDRIATNEKLFF. The CDR3 nucleotides are TGTGCCAGTAGCTGGGACAGGATTGCAACTAATGAAAAACTGTTTTTT.

This chain connects TRBV7-6 to TRBJ2-7; D perhaps matches TRBD2 (6 bases). V was pared by 0 bases and J by 4 bases, with 13 bases between. CDR1 is SGHVS, CDR2 FNYEAQ, per germline. This CDR3 region has 15 residues. CDR3 nucleotide sequence: TGTGCCAGCAGCTTAGCGGCTAGCGCAGATTACGAGCAGTACTTC. This translates into CASSLAASADYEQYF.

V and J are TRBV5-4 and TRBJ2-7, with D possibly being TRBD2 (5 bases). The CDR3 has 13 amino acids. V was trimmed by 4 bases and J by 7 bases, leaving 15 bases between them. Germline CDR1 and CDR2: SGHNT and YYREEE (reference sequence). CDR3 loop: CASSQANGDEQYF. The CDR3 DNA follows: TGTGCCAGCAGCCAAGCCAACGGGGATGAGCAGTACTTC. Using reference TRBV5-4 and TRBJ2-7 for the parts outside the CDR3, the full variable domain is ETGVTQSPTHLIKTRGQQVTLRCSSQSGHNTVSWYQQALGQGPQFIFQYYREEENGRGNFPPRFSGLQFPNYSSELNVNALELDDSALYLCASSQANGDEQYFGPGTRLTVT.

This clone was recorded only once. V usage is TRBV7-9 and J usage is TRBJ1-6; D is perhaps TRBD1 (5 bases). The V gene's germline CDR1 is SEHNR and CDR2 FQNEAQ (reference sequence). This CDR3 spans 15 amino acids. Trimming stripped 4 bases from V and 7 bases from J, with 14 bases between. The CDR3 nucleotides are TGTGCCAGCAGCTCCTTCGGGGGGGTAAATTCACCCCTCCACTTT. This translates into CASSSFGGVNSPLHF.

About this clone itself: The identical CDR3 is also encoded by other nucleotide sequences in the sample. The J gene is TRBJ1-1, the V gene TRBV19, with TRBD1 matching 7 bases. V shed 6 bases and J 4 bases; nucleotides not matched to a gene: 2. The CDR3 has 12 amino acids. Germline CDR1 reads LNHDA; CDR2 reads SQIVND (reference sequence). The CDR3 reads CASRQGGTEAFF. The CDR3 nucleotides read TGTGCCAGTAGGCAGGGGGGCACTGAAGCTTTCTTT.

CDR3 residues: CASSQVARGPYEQYF. The CDR3 coding sequence is TGCGCCAGCAGCCAAGTCGCCAGGGGGCCCTACGAGCAGTACTTC. The V call is TRBV4-3, the J call TRBJ2-7, with TRBD1 matching over 8 bases. V shed 1 base and J 2 bases; nucleotides not matched to a gene: 4. CDR3 length equals 15 residues. CDR1 and CDR2 from the germline V gene are LGHNA and YSLEER.

The J gene is TRBJ2-3, the V gene TRBV5-3; a possible D gene is TRBD2 (6 bases). TRBV5-3 is annotated as an ORF whose role is uncertain. The CDR3 is 19 amino acids. V lost 4 bases to trimming and J lost 4 bases, with 28 bases between them. CDR3 DNA sequence: TGTGCCAGAAGCCCCCCCTCGGCCCACGGGGACGGCGGGGCAGATACGCAGTATTTT. It is translated as CARSPPSAHGDGGADTQYF.